A single sample gave rise to the 29 T cell receptor beta chains below, sequenced in a study of blood T cell repertoires in COVID-19 (dated by TCRdb to between 2020 and 2021). Libraries were built with the immunoSEQ multiplex PCR assay. As stored in TCRdb, this immuneACCESS dataset retains in-frame rearrangements with V and J assigned. A fraction of the clones does not appear; measured against another copy, unresolved V genes explain less than half of the discrepancy, and the remainder lacks a known reason. This sample gives around 50,000 clones in total; 80% to 90% of them show up just once. Of the sample, approximately 3.7% is held by the ten largest clones. What was sequenced was peripheral blood. The receptors here all came from a human donor in a cohort sampled during active COVID-19.

This clone was observed once. The chain couples TRBV6-4 to TRBJ2-2, with 8 nucleotides matching TRBD2. The CDR3 length is 13 residues. V lost 3 bases and J lost 7; bases outside the gene matches: 1. Per germline, CDR1 MRHNA and CDR2 SNTAGT. The CDR3 coding sequence is TGTGCCAGCAGTGAGAGCGGGAGCGGGGAGCTGTTTTTT. It translates to CASSESGSGELFF.

The V gene is TRBV7-2, the J gene TRBJ1-2; possibly TRBD1 for D (5 bases). CDR1 is SGHTA, CDR2 FQGNSA, per germline. The CDR3 runs 13 residues. The V end lost 6 bases, the J end lost 0 bases, and 8 bases lay between the germline ends. CDR3 bases: TGTGCCAGCAGTTTGGACACTAACTATGGCTACACCTTC. Its protein is CASSLDTNYGYTF. Combining the CDR3 with reference TRBV7-2 and TRBJ1-2 gives the whole variable domain GAGVSQSPSNKVTEKGKDVELRCDPISGHTALYWYRQSLGQGLEFLIYFQGNSAPDKSGLPSDRFSAERTGGSVSTLTIQRTQQEDSAVYLCASSLDTNYGYTFGSGTRLTVV.

The J gene is TRBJ1-6, the V gene TRBV21-1; the listed D gene, TRBD1, was not tested against the DNA. TRBV21-1 counts as a pseudogene. This CDR3 is built from 14 residues. The CDR3, as DNA: TGTGCCAGCAGCTTCGACAGGCCCGAGTCACCCCTCCACTTT. Translation gives CASSFDRPESPLHF.

V gene TRBV27 combines with J gene TRBJ2-1; TRBD2 aligns across 14 bases. The V gene's germline CDR1 is MNHEY and CDR2 SMNVEV (reference sequence). CDR3 size: 19 residues. The junction had 16 bases not matched to a gene; V was cut back by 5 bases and J by 7 bases. CDR3 nucleotide sequence: TGTGCCAGCAGTCAGGGACTAGCGGGAGTGGGGGGGCTTAAGAATGAGCAGTTCTTC. It codes for CASSQGLAGVGGLKNEQFF.

The chain has TRBV27 and TRBJ1-1; 8 nucleotides agree with TRBD1. V shed 6 bases, J shed 3 bases, and the junction held 12 bases outside the gene matches. This CDR3 contains 16 residues. Germline CDR1 and CDR2: MNHEY and SMNVEV (reference sequence). CDR3 residues: CASSQGRGREDTEAFF. The DNA of the CDR3 is TGTGCCAGCAGCCAAGGCAGGGGGCGAGAGGACACTGAAGCTTTCTTT.

The chain recombines TRBV6-6 with TRBJ2-7; possibly TRBD2 for D (6 bases). This CDR3 is built from 15 residues. Germline V CDR1 and CDR2: MNHNY, SVGAGI (reference sequence). V lost 2 bases and J lost 0, with 11 bases in between. CDR3: CASSYARDASYEQYF. The CDR3 bases are TGTGCCAGCAGTTACGCGCGGGACGCCTCCTACGAGCAGTACTTC.

The table lists this clone with a count of one. The CDR3 sequence is CASSVRSEAPGYTF. As DNA, the CDR3 is TGTGCCAGCAGCGTCCGGTCGGAGGCACCTGGCTACACCTTC. The J gene is TRBJ1-2, the V gene TRBV7-2; no firm D call. V was trimmed by 5 bases and J by 7 bases, leaving 17 bases between them. The CDR3 contains 14 residues. Germline lookup yields CDR1 SGHTA and CDR2 FQGNSA. The complete variable domain, with remaining parts taken from reference TRBV7-2 and TRBJ1-2, reads GAGVSQSPSNKVTEKGKDVELRCDPISGHTALYWYRQSLGQGLEFLIYFQGNSAPDKSGLPSDRFSAERTGGSVSTLTIQRTQQEDSAVYLCASSVRSEAPGYTFGSGTRLTVV.

The gene calls are TRBV7-2 and TRBJ2-7; 14 nucleotides line up with TRBD2. CDR1 is SGHTA and CDR2 is FQGNSA in the germline V gene. Trimming cost V 1 base and J 9 bases; bases outside gene matches: 5. The CDR3 runs to 15 residues. CDR3 amino acids: CASSLGLAGGGGQYF. For the CDR3, the DNA is TGTGCCAGCAGCTTAGGACTAGCGGGGGGGGGCGGGCAGTACTTC.

This chain joins TRBV7-9 and TRBJ1-4, with 8 positions matching TRBD1. The CDR3 loop spans 16 amino acids. Trimming took 3 bases from V and 2 from J; bases not matched to a gene: 5. Germline assignment: CDR1 SEHNR and CDR2 FQNEAQ (reference sequence). CDR3 region: CASSLGTGRTNEKLFF. CDR3 nucleotide sequence: TGTGCCAGCAGCTTGGGGACAGGACGGACTAATGAAAAACTGTTTTTT.

The chain joins TRBV12-5 to TRBJ2-1; 8 nucleotides match TRBD1. CDR1 LGHNT and CDR2 FRNRAP come from the germline V gene. This CDR3 has 16 residues. V was pared by 7 bases and J by 2 bases, with 10 bases of the junction left unmatched. The CDR3 reads CASEKTGTGAYNEQFF. For the CDR3, the DNA is TGTGCTAGTGAAAAGACCGGGACAGGAGCCTACAATGAGCAGTTCTTC.

The V and J genes are TRBV3-1 (or the pseudogene TRBV3-2) and TRBJ1-4; D remains unclear. The CDR3 has 16 residues. Germline lookup yields CDR1 LGHDT and CDR2 YNNKEL (reference sequence). The V end was cut by 0 bases, the J end by 3 bases, with 11 bases between. The CDR3 sequence: CASSQDSRAANEKLFF. The CDR3 DNA reads TGTGCCAGCAGCCAAGATTCGAGGGCTGCTAATGAAAAACTGTTTTTT.

This chain connects TRBV12-5 to TRBJ2-2; 13 bases are a match to TRBD2. V was clipped by 1 base and J by 3 bases; unmatched bases: 5. This CDR3 has 18 residues. Germline CDR1 LGHNT, CDR2 FRNRAP. CDR3 bases: TGTGCTAGTGGTTTGGCACGACTAGCGGGGGGCGACACCGGGGAGCTGTTTTTT. This translates into CASGLARLAGGDTGELFF.

The chain recombines TRBV2 with TRBJ1-6, with D maybe TRBD1 (5 bases). CDR1 is SNHLY, CDR2 FYNNEI, per germline. V was shortened by 8 bases and J by 7 bases, with 15 bases between the two germline ends. CDR3 length: 14 amino acids. For the CDR3, the DNA is TGTGCCAGCGGGGGGGGAATGGGAAATTCACCCCTCCACTTT. It is translated as CASGGGMGNSPLHF.

This sequence joins TRBV6-5 and TRBJ2-7; perhaps TRBD1 as D (6 bases). Germline CDR1 MNHEY, CDR2 SVGAGI. The CDR3 covers 14 residues. V was cut by 10 bases and J by 2 bases, with 18 bases left in between. In DNA, the CDR3 is TGTGCCACCTCCATCCTCAGGGGCCCCTACGAGCAGTACTTC. Amino acid sequence: CATSILRGPYEQYF.

This chain links TRBV7-6 with TRBJ2-3; TRBD2 might be the D (5 bases). V shed 5 bases and J shed 0 bases, with 18 bases lying between them. Per germline, CDR1 SGHVS and CDR2 FNYEAQ. This CDR3 comprises 17 residues. The CDR3 DNA follows: TGTGCCAGCAGCCAACTTGATTGGGAGATTAGCACAGATACGCAGTATTTT. Its translation is CASSQLDWEISTDTQYF.

The CDR3 DNA reads as TGTGCCAGCAGCTTATATTTCAATGAGCAGTTCTTC. It encodes CASSLYFNEQFF. This chain uses TRBV11-2 with TRBJ2-1; D gene uncertain. V shed 2 bases and J shed 6 bases, with 5 bases lying between them. This CDR3 contains 12 residues. Germline values: CDR1 SGHAT, CDR2 FQNNGV.

V and J are TRBV6-2 or TRBV6-3 and TRBJ2-7; D not resolved. The germline V gene encodes CDR1 MNHEY and CDR2 SVGEGT. The CDR3 spans 15 residues. Trimming took 0 bases from V and 5 from J, leaving 14 bases between them. The CDR3 sequence is CASSYSSGSLHEQYF. CDR3 bases: TGTGCCAGCAGTTACTCATCCGGGTCTCTCCACGAGCAGTACTTC.

Comment on this clone: An end of the junction differs from the germline gene, which may be a read error. The chain links TRBV11-1 to TRBJ1-6; 7 nucleotides line up with TRBD1. Germline V CDR1 and CDR2: SGHAT, FQDESV (reference sequence). The CDR3 has 12 amino acids. CDR3 sequence reads: CASSSTPGQCFF. CDR3 in DNA: TGTGCCAGCAGCTCGACCCCGGGACAGTGCTTCTTT.

This clone was counted once. The gene calls are TRBV28 and TRBJ1-5; 9 nucleotides agree with TRBD1. Germline-derived CDR1 and CDR2 are MDHEN and SYDVKM. This CDR3 comprises 15 residues. V lost 5 bases, J lost 4 bases, and 6 bases stayed unmatched. CDR3 loop: CASSPGQGPNQPQHF. The CDR3 DNA is TGTGCCAGCAGTCCCGGACAGGGGCCTAATCAGCCCCAGCATTTT.

This chain uses TRBV21-1 with TRBJ2-7; TRBD1, the table's D call, was not compared with the DNA. TRBV21-1 is a listed pseudogene. The CDR3 is made up of 18 amino acids. The CDR3: CASSKAGPYRSPTYEQYF. Here the CDR3 DNA reads TGTGCCAGCAGCAAAGCCGGGCCCTACAGGAGCCCTACGTACGAGCAGTACTTC.

V and J are TRBV5-1 and TRBJ2-2, with D possibly TRBD2 on 5 matching bases. V was cut by 0 bases and J by 4 bases, with 13 bases left in between. The CDR3 runs to 16 residues. Germline CDR1 and CDR2: SGHRS and YFSETQ. CDR3 nucleotides: TGCGCCAGCAGCTTGGATAGCGTACGTATCACCGGGGAGCTGTTTTTT. This gives the protein CASSLDSVRITGELFF.

The rearrangement joins TRBV9 to TRBJ2-7; 7 bases are shared with TRBD2. Losses at the gene ends were 4 bases for V and 3 bases for J; bases not matched to a gene: 13. The CDR3 extends over 16 amino acids. Germline loops: CDR1 SGDLS, CDR2 YYNGEE. This CDR3 is CASSPGRTSPHYEQYF. DNA of the CDR3: TGTGCCAGCAGCCCAGGAAGGACTAGTCCTCACTACGAGCAGTACTTC.

The chain links TRBV7-2 to TRBJ2-7, with 9 bases matching TRBD2. V lost 1 base, J lost 4 bases, and 2 bases stayed unmatched. This CDR3 contains 14 residues. Germline V gives CDR1 SGHTA, CDR2 FQGNSA. In DNA, the CDR3 is TGTGCCAGCAGCTTAGGGACTAGCGCATACGAGCAGTACTTC. Protein sequence: CASSLGTSAYEQYF.

As DNA, the CDR3 is TGTGCCAGCAGCCCGAGACAGGGTCCTGAAAAACTGTTTTTT. Its translation is CASSPRQGPEKLFF. The V and J genes are TRBV9 and TRBJ1-4, with 7 nucleotides matching TRBD1. V shed 4 bases, J shed 7 bases, and the junction held 7 bases outside the gene matches. The CDR3 loop spans 14 amino acids. Germline V gene data show CDR1 as SGDLS and CDR2 as YYNGEE.

This clone has a handful of counts. The V and J genes are TRBV13 and TRBJ1-2; D is unresolved. This CDR3 is built from 15 residues. The V end lost 4 bases, the J end lost 5 bases, and 17 bases lay between the germline ends. The germline V gene encodes CDR1 PRHDT and CDR2 FYEKMQ (reference sequence). The CDR3 DNA follows: TGTGCCAGCAGCTCACAATCGACGGCGGTTTATGGCTACACCTTC. Residues: CASSSQSTAVYGYTF. The whole variable domain, filled in from reference TRBV13 and TRBJ1-2, reads AAGVIQSPRHLIKEKRETATLKCYPIPRHDTVYWYQQGPGQDPQFLISFYEKMQSDKGSIPDRFSAQQFSDYHSELNMSSLELGDSALYFCASSSQSTAVYGYTFGSGTRLTVV.

The chain links TRBV7-2 to TRBJ1-5; D gene unclear. Between the trimmed V and J ends, which lost 6 bases and 7 bases, there was a span of 19 bases. This CDR3 has 15 residues. The germline V gene encodes CDR1 SGHTA and CDR2 FQGNSA. The CDR3 loop reads CASSLHGSTGQPQHF. In nucleotides, the CDR3 is TGTGCCAGCAGTTTACATGGGTCTACGGGACAGCCCCAGCATTTT.

The chain couples TRBV2 to TRBJ1-1; tentatively, D is TRBD1 (5 bases). CDR1 is SNHLY, CDR2 FYNNEI, per germline. Deletions cut 5 bases from V and 11 bases from J, with 18 bases between. The CDR3 sequence is 13 residues long. In DNA form, the CDR3 reads TGTGCCAGCAGTTCGGGGGGGTCCCTGGTGGCTTTCTTT. Protein sequence: CASSSGGSLVAFF.

By sample share, this clone is medium-sized (0.01 to 0.1%). V is TRBV11-3 and J is TRBJ1-2; no clear D gene. The CDR3 is made up of 15 amino acids. Germline CDR1 SGHNT, CDR2 YENEEA. Trimming stripped 0 bases from V and 7 bases from J, with 15 bases between. CDR3 coding DNA: TGTGCCAGCAGCTTAGAGTCGGCCGGGATCGCTGGCTACACCTTC. Its protein is CASSLESAGIAGYTF.

The rearrangement uses TRBV5-1 and TRBJ2-3; D might be TRBD1 (5 bases). The CDR3 is 15 residues long. V gave up 2 bases and J gave up 3 bases, with 13 bases separating them. The germline CDR1 and CDR2 sequences are SGHRS and YFSETQ. CDR3 in amino acids: CASSLIGAGTDTQYF. DNA for the CDR3: TGCGCCAGCAGCTTAATAGGGGCCGGAACAGATACGCAGTATTTT.